This TCR beta chain was sequenced during a study of OX40 agonist ivuxolimab in advanced cancers. About the full investigation: Ivuxolimab, which targeted the costimulatory receptor OX40 (CD134), was an agonistic, fully human IgG2 monoclonal antibody. Prior anti-PD-1, anti-PD-L1 or anti-CTLA-4 therapy was permitted, and checkpoint inhibitors had been received by more than 35% of dose-escalation patients. Peripheral TCRbeta sequencing was intended to test whether TCR sequence diversity was altered and clonal T-cell expansion was caused by ivuxolimab. The monotherapy dose-escalation portion (N of about 47 patients) of the phase I ivuxolimab trial is reported in the paper. The dose-escalation cohort was about 83% male with a mean age of roughly 60 years, ranging from roughly 23 to 79. Three dose-escalation patients achieved partial responses, one with hepatocellular carcinoma and two with cutaneous melanoma. Of the roughly 51 dose-escalation patients, hepatocellular carcinoma was present in about 19, melanoma in around 15, renal cell carcinoma in 9 and head and neck cancer in 9. Intravenous ivuxolimab was administered to patients every 2 weeks at six dose levels: 0.01, 0.1, 0.3, 1.5, 3 and 10 mg/kg. Broad study findings and their caveats: At doses of 0.1 to 3.0 mg/kg, clonal expansion of both CD4+ and CD8+ blood T cells was observed from baseline to week 6. Low levels of normalized T-cell clonal expansion were also seen in some patients who did not respond. On average, CD8+ T cells showed more expanded clones than CD4+ T cells after ivuxolimab. The antigen specificity of the clonally expanded peripheral T cells was not determined. In partial responders in the 0.1-3.0 mg/kg groups, normalized peripheral clonal expansion was found to be among the lowest, especially among CD8+ T cells.

Genomic DNA was extracted from sorted cells for sequencing of the TCRbeta CDR3 region. The immunoSEQ Assay was used to sequence the TCRbeta CDR3 regions. The source is immuneACCESS, and TCRdb retained only in-frame sequences with V and J called. Part of the clones is not carried over; for the studies checked, unresolved V genes explain less than half of this, and the remainder is unexplained. The sample contains tens of thousands of clones, about 91% of them found a single time. The biggest ten clones account for 18% of the sample. Notes on this clone: This clone's antigen is unknown. No clone much larger than this one lies a single base away; base qualities are absent.

The germline V gene sets CDR1 to SGDLS and CDR2 to YYNGEE. The CDR3 holds 13 amino acids from the cysteine to the phenylalanine. Just CDR3 DNA is preserved here, 39 bases in frame from base 1. Between the V and J ends, shortened by 0 bases and 7 bases respectively, the junction contains 8 bases. The trial excluded patients who had a history of autoimmune disease or were on systemic immunosuppression. Peripheral blood for TCR sequencing was drawn from every dose cohort at baseline, at cycle 4 day 1 and at cycle 7 day 1. Samples were obtained from an open-label, multicenter, first-in-human phase I dose-escalation trial of ivuxolimab. Adults with locally advanced or metastatic melanoma, renal cell, hepatocellular, or head and neck squamous cell carcinoma were enrolled in the trial. CD4+ and CD8+ T cells were sorted separately from peripheral blood before TCR sequencing.

The clonotype originates from an adult with an advanced solid tumor such as melanoma, head and neck, liver or kidney cancer. The material was CD4+ or CD8+ T cells sorted from blood, obtained in a trial of the OX40 agonist ivuxolimab. The rearranged chain carries TRBV9 and TRBJ2-1; possibly the D gene is TRBD2, per 6 matching bases. The CDR3 has the sequence CASSVEEGNEQFF. At the DNA level, the sequence is TGTGCCAGCAGCGTAGAGGAGGGTAATGAGCAGTTCTTC.